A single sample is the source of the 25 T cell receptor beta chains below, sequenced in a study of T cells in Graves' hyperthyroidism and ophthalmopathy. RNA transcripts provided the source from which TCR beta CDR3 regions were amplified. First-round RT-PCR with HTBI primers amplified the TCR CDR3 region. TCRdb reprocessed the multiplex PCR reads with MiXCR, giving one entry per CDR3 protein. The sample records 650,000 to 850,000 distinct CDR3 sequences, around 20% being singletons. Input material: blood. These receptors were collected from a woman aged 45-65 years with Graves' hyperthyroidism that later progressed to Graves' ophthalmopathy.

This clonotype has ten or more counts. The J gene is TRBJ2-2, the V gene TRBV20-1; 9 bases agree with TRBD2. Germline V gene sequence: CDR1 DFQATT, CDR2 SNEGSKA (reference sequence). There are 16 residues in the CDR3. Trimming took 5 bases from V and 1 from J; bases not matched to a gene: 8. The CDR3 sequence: CSAPLLAGMNTGELFF. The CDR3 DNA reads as TGCAGTGCTCCTCTTCTAGCGGGGATGAACACCGGGGAGCTGTTTTTT.

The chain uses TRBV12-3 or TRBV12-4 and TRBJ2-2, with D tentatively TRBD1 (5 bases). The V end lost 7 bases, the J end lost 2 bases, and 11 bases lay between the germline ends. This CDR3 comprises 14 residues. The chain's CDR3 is CASTGRENTGELFF. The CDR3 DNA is TGTGCCAGCACGGGCAGGGAAAACACCGGGGAGCTGTTTTTT.

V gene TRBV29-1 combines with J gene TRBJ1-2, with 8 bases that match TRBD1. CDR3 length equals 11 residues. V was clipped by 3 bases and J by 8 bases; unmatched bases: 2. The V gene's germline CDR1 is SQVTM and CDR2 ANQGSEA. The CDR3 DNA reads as TGCAGCGTTGAGACAGGGGACGGCTACACCTTC. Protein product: CSVETGDGYTF.

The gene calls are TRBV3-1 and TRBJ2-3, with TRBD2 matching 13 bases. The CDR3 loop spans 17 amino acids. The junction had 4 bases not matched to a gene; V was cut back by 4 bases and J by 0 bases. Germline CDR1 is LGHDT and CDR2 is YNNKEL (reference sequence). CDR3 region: CASSPGLAGTSTDTQYF. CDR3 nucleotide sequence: TGTGCCAGCAGCCCGGGACTAGCGGGGACTAGCACAGATACGCAGTATTTT.

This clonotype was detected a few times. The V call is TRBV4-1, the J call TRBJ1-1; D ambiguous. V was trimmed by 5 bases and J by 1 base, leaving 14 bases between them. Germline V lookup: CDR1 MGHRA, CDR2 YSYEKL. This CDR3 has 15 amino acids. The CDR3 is CASSAPGGANTEAFF. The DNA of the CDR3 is TGCGCCAGCAGCGCTCCTGGAGGAGCGAACACTGAAGCTTTCTTT.

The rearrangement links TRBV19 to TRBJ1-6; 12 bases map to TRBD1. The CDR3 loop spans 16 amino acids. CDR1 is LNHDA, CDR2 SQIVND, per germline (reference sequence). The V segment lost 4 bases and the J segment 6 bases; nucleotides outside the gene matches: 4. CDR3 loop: CASSTGQGAGNSPLHF. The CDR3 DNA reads TGTGCCAGTAGTACGGGACAGGGGGCCGGTAATTCACCCCTCCACTTT. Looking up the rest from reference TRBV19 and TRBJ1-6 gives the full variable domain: DGGITQSPKYLFRKEGQNVTLSCEQNLNHDAMYWYRQDPGQGLRLIYYSQIVNDFQKGDIAEGYSVSREKKESFPLTVTSAQKNPTAFYLCASSTGQGAGNSPLHFGNGTRLTVT.

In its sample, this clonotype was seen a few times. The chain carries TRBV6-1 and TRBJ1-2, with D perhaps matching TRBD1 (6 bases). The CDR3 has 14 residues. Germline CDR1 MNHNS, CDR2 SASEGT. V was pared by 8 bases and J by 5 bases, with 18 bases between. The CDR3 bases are TGTGCCAGCTTAACAGGGATGGGGTATTATGGCTACACCTTC. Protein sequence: CASLTGMGYYGYTF.

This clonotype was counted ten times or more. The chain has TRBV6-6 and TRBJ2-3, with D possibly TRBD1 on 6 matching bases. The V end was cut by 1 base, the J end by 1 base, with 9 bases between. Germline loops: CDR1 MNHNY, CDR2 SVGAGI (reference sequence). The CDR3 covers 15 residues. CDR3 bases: TGTGCCAGCAGTTACTGGACAGTGCGCACAGATACGCAGTATTTT. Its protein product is CASSYWTVRTDTQYF.

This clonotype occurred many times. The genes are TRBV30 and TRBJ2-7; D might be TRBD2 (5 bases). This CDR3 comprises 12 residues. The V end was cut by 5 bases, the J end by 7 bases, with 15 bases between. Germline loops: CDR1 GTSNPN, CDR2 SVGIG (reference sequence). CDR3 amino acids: CAWQTQRGEQYF. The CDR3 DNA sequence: TGTGCCTGGCAGACCCAGCGAGGGGAGCAGTACTTC.

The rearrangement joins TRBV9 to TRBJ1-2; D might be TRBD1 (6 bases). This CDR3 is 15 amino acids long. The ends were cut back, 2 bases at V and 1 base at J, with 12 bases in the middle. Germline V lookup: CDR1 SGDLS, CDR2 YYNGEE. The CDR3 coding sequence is TGTGCCAGCAGCGTGGAGGACAGTTTTAACTATGGCTACACCTTC. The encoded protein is CASSVEDSFNYGYTF.

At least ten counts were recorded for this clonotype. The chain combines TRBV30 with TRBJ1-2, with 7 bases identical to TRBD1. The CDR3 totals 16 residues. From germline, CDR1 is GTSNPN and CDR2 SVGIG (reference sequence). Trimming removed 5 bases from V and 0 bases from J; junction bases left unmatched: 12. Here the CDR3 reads CAWGTSWTGANYGYTF. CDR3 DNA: TGTGCCTGGGGTACTTCATGGACAGGAGCTAACTATGGCTACACCTTC.

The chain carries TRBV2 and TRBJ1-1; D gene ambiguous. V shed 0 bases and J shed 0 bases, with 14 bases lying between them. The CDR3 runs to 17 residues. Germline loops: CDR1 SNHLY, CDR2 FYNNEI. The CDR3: CASSEAGIVSMNTEAFF. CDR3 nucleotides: TGTGCCAGCAGTGAAGCGGGGATAGTGAGCATGAACACTGAAGCTTTCTTT.

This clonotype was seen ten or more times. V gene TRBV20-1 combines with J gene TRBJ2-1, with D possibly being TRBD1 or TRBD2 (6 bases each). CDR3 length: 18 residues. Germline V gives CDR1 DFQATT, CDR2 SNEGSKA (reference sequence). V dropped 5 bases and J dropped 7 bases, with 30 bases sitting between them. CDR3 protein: CSAPSDRTDVPGGNEQFF. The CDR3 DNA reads TGCAGTGCTCCATCAGACAGGACGGACGTCCCCGGGGGAAATGAGCAGTTCTTC.

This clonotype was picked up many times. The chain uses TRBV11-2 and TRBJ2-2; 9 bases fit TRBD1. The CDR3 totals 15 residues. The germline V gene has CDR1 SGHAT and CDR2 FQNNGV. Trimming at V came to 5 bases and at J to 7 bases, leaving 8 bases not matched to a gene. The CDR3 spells CASSMRTGVGGELFF. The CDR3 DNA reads TGTGCCAGCAGCATGAGGACAGGGGTCGGCGGGGAGCTGTTTTTT.

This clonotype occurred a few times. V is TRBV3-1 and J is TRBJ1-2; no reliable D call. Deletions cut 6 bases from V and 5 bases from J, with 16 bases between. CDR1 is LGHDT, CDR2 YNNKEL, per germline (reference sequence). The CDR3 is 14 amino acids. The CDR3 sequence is CASRKPGSGYGYTF. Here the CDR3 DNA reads TGTGCCAGCAGGAAACCCGGGTCGGGATATGGCTACACCTTC.

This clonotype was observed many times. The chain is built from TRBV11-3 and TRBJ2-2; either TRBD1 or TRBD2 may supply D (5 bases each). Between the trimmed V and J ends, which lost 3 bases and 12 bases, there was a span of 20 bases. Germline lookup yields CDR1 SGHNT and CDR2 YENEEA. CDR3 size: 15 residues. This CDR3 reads CASSLRTLRDEKLFF. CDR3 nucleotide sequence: TGTGCCAGCAGCTTGCGAACCCTCCGGGACGAGAAGCTGTTTTTT. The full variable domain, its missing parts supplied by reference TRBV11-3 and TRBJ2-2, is EAGVVQSPRYKIIEKKQPVAFWCNPISGHNTLYWYLQNLGQGPELLIRYENEEAVDDSQLPKDRFSAERLKGVDSTLKIQPAELGDSAVYLCASSLRTLRDEKLFFGEGSRLTVL.

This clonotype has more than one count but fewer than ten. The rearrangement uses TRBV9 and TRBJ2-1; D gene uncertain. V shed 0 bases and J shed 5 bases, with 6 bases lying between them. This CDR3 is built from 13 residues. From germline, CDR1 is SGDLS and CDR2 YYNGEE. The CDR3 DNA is TGTGCCAGCAGCGTAGACGGCCACAATGAGCAGTTCTTC. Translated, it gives CASSVDGHNEQFF.

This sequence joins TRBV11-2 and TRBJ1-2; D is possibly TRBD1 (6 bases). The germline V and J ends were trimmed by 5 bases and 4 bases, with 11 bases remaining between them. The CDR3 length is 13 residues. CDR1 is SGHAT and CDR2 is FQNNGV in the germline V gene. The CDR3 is CASSHRVGYGYTF. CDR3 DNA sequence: TGTGCCAGCAGCCACAGGGTGGGCTATGGCTACACCTTC.

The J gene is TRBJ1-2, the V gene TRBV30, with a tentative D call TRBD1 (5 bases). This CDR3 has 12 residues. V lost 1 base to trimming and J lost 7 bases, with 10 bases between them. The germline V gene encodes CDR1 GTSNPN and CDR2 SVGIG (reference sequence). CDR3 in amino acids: CAWSGDAPGYTF. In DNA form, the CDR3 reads TGTGCCTGGAGTGGGGACGCACCTGGCTACACCTTC.

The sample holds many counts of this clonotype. CDR3 DNA sequence: TGTGCCAGCAGTTACCCCGGCAGGGGAGGTTATAGCAATCAGCCCCAGCATTTT. Its translation: CASSYPGRGGYSNQPQHF. The V and J genes are TRBV6-2 or TRBV6-3 and TRBJ1-5; possible D gene TRBD1, 6 bases. This CDR3 comprises 18 residues. Germline CDR1 reads MNHEY; CDR2 reads SVGEGT. Trimming cost V 2 bases and J 0 bases, with 17 bases left between them.

The CDR3 DNA follows: TGCAGTGCTAGCAGGACAGATCGGAACACCGGGGAGCTGTTTTTT. Translated, it gives CSASRTDRNTGELFF. This sequence joins TRBV20-1 and TRBJ2-2, with a weak D call TRBD1 (6 bases). This CDR3 is 15 amino acids long. Looked up from germline, CDR1 is DFQATT and CDR2 is SNEGSKA (reference sequence). V lost 3 bases and J 1 base, leaving 12 bases between the germline ends.

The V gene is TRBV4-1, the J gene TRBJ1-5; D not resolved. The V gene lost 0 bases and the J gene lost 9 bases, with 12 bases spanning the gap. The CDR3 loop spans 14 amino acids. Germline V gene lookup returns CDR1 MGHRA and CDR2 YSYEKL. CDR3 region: CASSQDHTPGPQHF. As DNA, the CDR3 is TGCGCCAGCAGCCAAGATCACACCCCGGGGCCCCAGCATTTT.

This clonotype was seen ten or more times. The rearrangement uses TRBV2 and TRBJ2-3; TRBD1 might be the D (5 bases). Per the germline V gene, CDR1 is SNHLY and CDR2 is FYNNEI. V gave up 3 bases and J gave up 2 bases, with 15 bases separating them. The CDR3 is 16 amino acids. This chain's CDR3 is CASSDPDSLNTDTQYF. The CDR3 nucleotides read TGTGCCAGCAGTGATCCCGACAGTCTGAACACAGATACGCAGTATTTT.

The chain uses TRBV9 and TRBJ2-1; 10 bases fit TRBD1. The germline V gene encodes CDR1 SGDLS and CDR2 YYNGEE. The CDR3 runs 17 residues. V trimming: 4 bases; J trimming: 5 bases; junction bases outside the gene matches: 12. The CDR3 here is CASSTSAGTGDHNEQFF. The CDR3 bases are TGTGCCAGCAGCACTTCCGCCGGGACAGGGGACCACAATGAGCAGTTCTTC.

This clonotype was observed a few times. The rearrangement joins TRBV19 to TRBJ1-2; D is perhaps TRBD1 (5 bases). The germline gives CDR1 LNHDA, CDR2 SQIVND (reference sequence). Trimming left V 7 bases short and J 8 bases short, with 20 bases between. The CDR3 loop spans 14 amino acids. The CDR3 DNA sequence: TGTGCCAGTAACGGGGCAGGCCTAACTCGCGGCTACACCTTC. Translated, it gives CASNGAGLTRGYTF.